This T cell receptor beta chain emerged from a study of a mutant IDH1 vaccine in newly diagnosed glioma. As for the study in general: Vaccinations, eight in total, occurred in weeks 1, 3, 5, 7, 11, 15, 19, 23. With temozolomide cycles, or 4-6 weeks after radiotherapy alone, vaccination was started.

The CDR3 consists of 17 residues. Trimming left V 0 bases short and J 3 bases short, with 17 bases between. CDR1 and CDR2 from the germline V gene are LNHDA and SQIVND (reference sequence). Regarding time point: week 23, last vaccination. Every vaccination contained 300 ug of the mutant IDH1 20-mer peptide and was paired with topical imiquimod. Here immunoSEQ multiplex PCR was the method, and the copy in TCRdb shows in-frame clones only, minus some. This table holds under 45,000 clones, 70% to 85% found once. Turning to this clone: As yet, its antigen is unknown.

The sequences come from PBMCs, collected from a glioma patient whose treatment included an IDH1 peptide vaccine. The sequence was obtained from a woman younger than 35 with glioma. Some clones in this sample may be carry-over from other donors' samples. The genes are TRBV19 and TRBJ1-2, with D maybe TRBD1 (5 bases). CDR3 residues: CASSIDGGHQNHYGYTF. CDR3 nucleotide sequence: TGTGCCAGTAGTATAGATGGCGGACACCAGAATCACTATGGCTACACCTTC.